This TCR beta chain derives from a study of regulatory T cells in long-lasting Graves disease. Per germline, CDR1 MDHEN and CDR2 SYDVKM. The CDR3 is made up of 11 amino acids. Trimming removed 8 bases at V and 0 bases at J, with 4 bases between. Ten or more counts support this clonotype. Time point indicated: persistent/refractory GD, antithyroid drugs over 5 years with positive TRAb. Researchers made the TCR library from RNA that was extracted from PBMCs. Relying on iRepertoire HTBI primers and Arm-PCR of CDR3 regions, the team built TCR beta libraries. As originally analysed: The study identified 60 to 65 TRBV and some 15 TRBJ segments across samples. TCRdb fed the multiplex PCR reads into MiXCR, producing one record per CDR3 protein. The V and J calls here are based on TCRdb, not the publication. The profile shows around 450,000 distinct CDR3 sequences, roughly 21% of them singletons.

This TCR was sampled from a female donor with Graves disease. The J gene is TRBJ1-1, the V gene TRBV28; no clear D gene. Sequencing used peripheral blood mononuclear cells (PBMCs), obtained when the disease was refractory, from a patient treated with antithyroid drugs. The CDR3 DNA is TGTGCCAGCGCAGTGAACACTGAAGCTTTCTTT. Translating gives CASAVNTEAFF. The whole variable domain, remainder taken from reference TRBV28 and TRBJ1-1, is DVKVTQSSRYLVKRTGEKVFLECVQDMDHENMFWYRQDPGLGLRLIYFSYDVKMKEKGDIPEGYSVSREKKERFSLILESASTNQTSMYLCASAVNTEAFFGQGTRLTVV.